A selection of T cell receptor beta chains follows, all from one sample in a study of cytomegalovirus exposure and HLA in healthy donors. This table comes from immunoSEQ multiplex PCR, and its TCRdb copy is limited to in-frame clones, with some not included. The sample lists some 170,000 clones, around four fifths seen once, with around 2.5% in the top ten. The sample consisted of PBMCs. All receptors derive from a man aged 25-45 years in good health and CMV-seropositive. CDR3s include the opening cysteine and the closing phenylalanine or tryptophan. Fields, in order: V gene, CDR3 length, J gene, CDR3 protein.

V: TRBV7-2; length: 18; J: TRBJ1-6; CDR3: CASSSRTGFSSYNSPLHF
V: TRBV2; length: 16; J: TRBJ2-5; CDR3: CASSYPSGGSQETQYF
V: TRBV11-2; length: 15; J: TRBJ1-4; CDR3: CASSSLPGLNEKLFF
V: TRBV14; length: 15; J: TRBJ2-7; CDR3: CASSPDSLGTYEQYF
V: TRBV27; length: 15; J: TRBJ1-1; CDR3: CASSLYGAANTEAFF
V: TRBV6-5; length: 14; J: TRBJ2-7; CDR3: CASTTRDRGYEQYF
V: TRBV27; length: 13; J: TRBJ1-4; CDR3: CASSNNRDEKLFF
V: TRBV6-5; length: 15; J: TRBJ1-6; CDR3: CASRQGLSNNSPLHF
V: TRBV9; length: 17; J: TRBJ2-5; CDR3: CASSVAPLAGGLETQYF
V: TRBV6-5; length: 15; J: TRBJ1-2; CDR3: CASSWGEAGLGGYTF
V: TRBV5-6; length: 14; J: TRBJ2-7; CDR3: CASRSEWTSVEQYF
V: TRBV18; length: 15; J: TRBJ2-7; CDR3: CASSNAGSGSYEQYF
V: TRBV4-2; length: 15; J: TRBJ1-1; CDR3: CASSHPPDRRTEAFF
V: TRBV9; length: 15; J: TRBJ2-1; CDR3: CASSKGPGGSHEQFF
V: TRBV12-5; length: 15; J: TRBJ2-7; CDR3: CASGFRTGAGYEQYF
V: TRBV7-2; length: 12; J: TRBJ1-1; CDR3: CASSRNRDPAFF
V: TRBV4-3; length: 15; J: TRBJ1-2; CDR3: CASSQDGGAGYGYTF
V: TRBV4-2; length: 14; J: TRBJ1-6; CDR3: CASSHRGQGEALHF
V: TRBV9; length: 15; J: TRBJ1-2; CDR3: CASSARTGDNYGYTF
V: TRBV28; length: 15; J: TRBJ2-7; CDR3: CASSSSGGLSYEQYF
V: TRBV7-3; length: 16; J: TRBJ2-1; CDR3: CASSWIAGGSYNEQFF
V: TRBV7-2; length: 16; J: TRBJ2-2; CDR3: CASSLSPGGHTGELFF
V: TRBV19; length: 12; J: TRBJ1-1; CDR3: CASREGAGEAFF
V: TRBV25-1; length: 14; J: TRBJ2-1; CDR3: CASSVPGQNNEQFF
V: TRBV4-3; length: 14; J: TRBJ1-2; CDR3: CASSQDRRGGGYTF
V: TRBV4-3; length: 17; J: TRBJ2-1; CDR3: CASSQEDRGTGVNEQFF
V: TRBV4-3; length: 17; J: TRBJ2-7; CDR3: CASSQEGGSGQGYEQYF
V: TRBV10-3; length: 15; J: TRBJ2-5; CDR3: CAISDPLAGKETQYF
V: TRBV4-3; length: 15; J: TRBJ1-1; CDR3: CASSLNREGYTEAFF
V: TRBV5-7; length: 16; J: TRBJ1-6; CDR3: CASSRAPQGDNSPLHF
V: TRBV6-5; length: 15; J: TRBJ1-1; CDR3: CASSYSRTGRVEAFF
V: TRBV7-8; length: 14; J: TRBJ1-1; CDR3: CASSWGQGNTEAFF
V: TRBV10-2; length: 14; J: TRBJ2-5; CDR3: CASSENGVRETQYF
V: TRBV7-2; length: 15; J: TRBJ2-7; CDR3: CASSLSPGTLGEQYF
V: TRBV6-5; length: 15; J: TRBJ1-4; CDR3: CASSYSWTVNEKLFF
V: TRBV11-3; length: 15; J: TRBJ1-6; CDR3: CASSLGGQGNSPLHF
V: TRBV18; length: 19; J: TRBJ2-6; CDR3: CASSPRGGRGTSGANVLTF
V: TRBV5-6; length: 17; J: TRBJ2-7; CDR3: CASSSGTGGARGYEQYF
V: TRBV19; length: 15; J: TRBJ1-5; CDR3: CASTPSGQWRQPQHF
V: TRBV29-1; length: 12; J: TRBJ1-1; CDR3: CSVGQGYTEAFF
V: TRBV5-5; length: 16; J: TRBJ2-5; CDR3: CASSLWQLTTGETQYF
V: TRBV12-5; length: 17; J: TRBJ2-7; CDR3: CASGLVPGRGAIYEQYF
V: TRBV4-1; length: 15; J: TRBJ2-7; CDR3: CASSQEGTALYEQYF
V: TRBV30; length: 16; J: TRBJ1-6; CDR3: CAWKLQGVFYNSPLHF
V: TRBV28; length: 15; J: TRBJ2-7; CDR3: CASSLSIAGTYEQYF
V: TRBV14; length: 15; J: TRBJ2-3; CDR3: CASSPLRAGADTQYF
V: TRBV7-2; length: 12; J: TRBJ1-1; CDR3: CASSSNRGGAFF
V: TRBV29-1; length: 14; J: TRBJ1-4; CDR3: CSVELWGTGEKLFF
V: TRBV4-3; length: 18; J: TRBJ2-2; CDR3: CASSVGTGVSGYTGELFF
V: TRBV7-8; length: 17; J: TRBJ1-3; CDR3: CASSRDRGSPRRNTIYF
V: TRBV28; length: 14; J: TRBJ1-2; CDR3: CASSQGATGYGYTF
V: TRBV5-1; length: 14; J: TRBJ2-7; CDR3: CASSFERGVYEQYF
V: TRBV6-1; length: 18; J: TRBJ1-3; CDR3: CASSDHTGKPSTGNTIYF
V: TRBV7-2; length: 16; J: TRBJ2-7; CDR3: CASSLVVGQAPYEQYF
V: TRBV19; length: 15; J: TRBJ2-1; CDR3: CASRGGTSGYNEQFF
V: TRBV27; length: 16; J: TRBJ2-2; CDR3: CASRPSGRVNTGELFF
V: TRBV5-1; length: 15; J: TRBJ2-2; CDR3: CASSLRGTNTGELFF
V: TRBV9; length: 14; J: TRBJ1-1; CDR3: CASSVADSNTEAFF
V: TRBV4-2; length: 16; J: TRBJ2-5; CDR3: CASSQGLAGGSETQYF
V: TRBV15; length: 13; J: TRBJ1-1; CDR3: CATTEGMSTEAFF